These T cell receptor beta chains were read from a single sample in a study of T cells in localized non-small cell lung cancer. Assay used: immunoSEQ multiplex PCR; TCRdb lists only in-frame clones, some missing. The sample lists around 130,000 clones, more than 80% occurring once. Sequencing was performed on peripheral blood, taken before any cancer treatment. The source of these receptors is a female donor of 60 years or more with stage I lung adenocarcinoma. The CDR3 runs from the conserved cysteine through the conserved F or W. The order of the fields is clone size, J gene, D gene, V gene, CDR3 protein, CDR3 DNA. D genes are given only for firm matches. Part of the rows lack a size; the others show once, few, many or a class for expanded clones.

>.|TRBJ2-2|.|TRBV7-3
CASSSKLGAGELFF
TGTGCCAGCAGCTCGAAATTGGGGGCCGGGGAGCTGTTTTTT
>.|TRBJ2-3|TRBD1|TRBV29-1
CSVERPAGTGGTDTQYF
TGCAGCGTTGAGAGGCCAGCCGGGACAGGGGGCACAGATACGCAGTATTTT
>.|TRBJ2-1|.|TRBV2
CASSFISYNEQFF
TGTGCCAGCAGCTTCATTTCCTACAATGAGCAGTTCTTC
>.|TRBJ2-3|.|TRBV11-2
CASSFSSVSTDTQYF
TGTGCCAGCAGCTTTTCTAGCGTCAGCACAGATACGCAGTATTTT
>.|TRBJ2-1|TRBD2|TRBV11-2
CASSSEGLAGLGNEQFF
TGTGCCAGCAGCTCCGAGGGACTAGCGGGATTAGGCAATGAGCAGTTCTTC
>once|TRBJ1-5|.|TRBV2
CASSEASRYNQPQHF
TGTGCCAGCAGTGAAGCGAGCAGATACAATCAGCCCCAGCATTTT
>.|TRBJ1-2|.|TRBV6-1
CASSEAIANYGYTF
TGTGCCAGCAGTGAAGCGATAGCTAACTATGGCTACACCTTC
>.|TRBJ2-5|TRBD1|TRBV2
CASSLDREQTQYF
TGTGCCAGCAGTTTGGACAGGGAACAGACCCAGTACTTC
>.|TRBJ2-7|.|TRBV9
CASSNNKEQGDAHEQYF
TGTGCCAGCAGCAACAATAAGGAACAGGGAGACGCACACGAGCAGTACTTC
>.|TRBJ2-1|TRBD2|TRBV5-8
CASSLLTSANEQFF
TGTGCCAGCAGCTTGCTGACTAGCGCCAATGAGCAGTTCTTC
>.|TRBJ2-1|.|TRBV20-1
CSARGPNEQFF
TGCAGTGCGAGGGGACCTAATGAGCAGTTCTTC
>.|TRBJ2-3|TRBD2|TRBV5-1
CASGETSGNTDTQYF
TGCGCCAGCGGCGAAACTAGCGGAAACACAGATACGCAGTATTTT
>.|TRBJ1-1|.|TRBV27
CASSSSLSQVNTEAFF
TGTGCCAGCAGTTCAAGTCTCTCTCAAGTGAACACTGAAGCTTTCTTT
>.|TRBJ2-7|TRBD1|TRBV30
CAWRGRGRLYEQYF
TGTGCCTGGAGGGGCAGGGGGCGCTTGTACGAGCAGTACTTC
>.|TRBJ2-1|.|TRBV5-4
CASSLTPGPAGSEQFF
TGTGCCAGCAGTCTTACACCGGGACCAGCTGGCAGTGAGCAGTTCTTC
>.|TRBJ2-5|.|TRBV5-1
CASSFPGQETQYF
TGCGCCAGCAGCTTCCCAGGGCAAGAGACCCAGTACTTC
>few|TRBJ2-1|.|TRBV18
CASSPGLPYEQFF
TGTGCCAGCTCACCGGGACTCCCATACGAGCAGTTCTTC
>.|TRBJ2-7|TRBD2|TRBV2
CASRTSGYEQYF
TGTGCCAGCAGGACTAGCGGCTACGAGCAGTACTTC
>.|TRBJ2-7|.|TRBV10-1
CASSGGVPYEQYF
TGCGCCAGCAGTGGTGGGGTACCCTACGAGCAGTACTTC
>.|TRBJ1-2|.|TRBV28
CASRPPGGSNYGYTF
TGTGCCAGCAGGCCCCCGGGTGGATCTAACTATGGCTACACCTTC
>.|TRBJ1-1|.|TRBV7-9
CACLGTGMNTEAFF
TGTGCCTGCCTAGGGACGGGGATGAACACTGAAGCTTTCTTT
>.|TRBJ2-1|TRBD1|TRBV9
CASSTTGGSYNEQFF
TGTGCCAGCAGCACAACAGGGGGCTCCTACAATGAGCAGTTCTTC
>few|TRBJ1-1|TRBD1|TRBV2
CASSEDRGRGTEAFF
TGTGCCAGCAGTGAAGACAGGGGGCGAGGCACTGAAGCTTTCTTT
>.|TRBJ2-1|.|TRBV2
CATKDSLAYNEQFF
TGTGCCACCAAGGACAGTCTTGCCTACAATGAGCAGTTCTTC
>.|TRBJ2-7|.|TRBV30
CAWSVTRFYEQYF
TGTGCCTGGAGTGTGACCCGATTCTACGAGCAGTACTTC
>.|TRBJ1-5|.|TRBV9
CASSVGGQGNQPQHF
TGTGCCAGCAGCGTAGGGGGCCAGGGGAATCAGCCCCAGCATTTT
>once|TRBJ2-5|TRBD1|TRBV14
CASSPPGQGRGTQYF
TGTGCCAGCAGCCCGCCTGGACAGGGGCGGGGGACCCAGTACTTC
>.|TRBJ2-1|TRBD2|TRBV5-4
CASSRGLAGGVYNEQFF
TGTGCCAGCAGCCGGGGACTAGCGGGAGGTGTTTACAATGAGCAGTTCTTC
>.|TRBJ2-7|.|TRBV7-9
CASSNRGELNEQYF
TGTGCCAGCAGCAATAGGGGGGAACTCAACGAGCAGTACTTC
>.|TRBJ1-1|.|TRBV28
CASSLPGLNTEAFF
TGTGCCAGCAGTTTACCGGGACTAAACACTGAAGCTTTCTTT
>.|TRBJ2-1|.|TRBV18
CASSLGVVNEQFF
TGTGCCAGCTCCCTCGGCGTAGTCAATGAGCAGTTCTTC
>.|TRBJ2-1|.|TRBV6-5
CASSYSRVYNEQFF
TGTGCCAGCAGTTATTCGCGGGTCTACAATGAGCAGTTCTTC
>.|TRBJ2-2|TRBD2|TRBV2
CASTGKREYLTGELFF
TGTGCCAGCACGGGAAAGCGGGAGTACCTCACCGGGGAGCTGTTTTTT
>once|TRBJ2-1|.|TRBV5-1
CASSLDGVAYNEQFF
TGCGCCAGCAGCTTGGATGGGGTGGCCTACAATGAGCAGTTCTTC
>once|TRBJ2-5|.|TRBV11-3
CASSLEGRRGETQYF
TGTGCCAGCAGCTTAGAGGGGCGCCGCGGGGAGACCCAGTACTTC
>.|TRBJ2-7|.|TRBV6-5
CASRYRDQTYEQYF
TGTGCCAGCAGATACCGGGACCAGACCTACGAGCAGTACTTC
>.|TRBJ2-7|.|TRBV7-8
CASTLGGYEQYF
TGTGCCAGCACCTTGGGGGGCTACGAGCAGTACTTC
>.|TRBJ1-6|.|TRBV2
CATRPSLGNSPLHF
TGTGCCACCAGGCCCAGCCTCGGGAATTCACCCCTCCACTTT
>.|TRBJ2-7|.|TRBV5-1
CASRSNSILESEQYF
TGCGCCAGCAGGTCGAACAGTATCCTGGAGAGCGAGCAGTACTTC
>few|TRBJ1-2|TRBD1|TRBV5-1
CASSFGTGGGYGYTF
TGCGCCAGCAGCTTCGGGACAGGGGGCGGCTATGGCTACACCTTC